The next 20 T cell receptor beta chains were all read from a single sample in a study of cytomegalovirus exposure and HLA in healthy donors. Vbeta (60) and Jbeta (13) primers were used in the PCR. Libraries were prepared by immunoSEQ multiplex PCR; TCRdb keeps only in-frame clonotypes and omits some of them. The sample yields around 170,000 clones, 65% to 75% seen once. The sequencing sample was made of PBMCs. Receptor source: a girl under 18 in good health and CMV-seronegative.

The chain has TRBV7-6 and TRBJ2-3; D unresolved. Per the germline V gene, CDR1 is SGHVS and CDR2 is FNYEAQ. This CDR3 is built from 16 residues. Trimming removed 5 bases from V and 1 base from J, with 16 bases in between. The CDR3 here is CASSPYIGGGTDTQYF. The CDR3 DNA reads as TGTGCCAGCAGCCCCTATATTGGCGGAGGCACAGATACGCAGTATTTT.

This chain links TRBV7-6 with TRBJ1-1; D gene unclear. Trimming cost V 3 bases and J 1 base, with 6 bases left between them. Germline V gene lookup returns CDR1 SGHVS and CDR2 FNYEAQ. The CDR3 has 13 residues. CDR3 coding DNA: TGTGCCAGCAGCTTTCAGAAGAACACTGAAGCTTTCTTT. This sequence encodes CASSFQKNTEAFF.

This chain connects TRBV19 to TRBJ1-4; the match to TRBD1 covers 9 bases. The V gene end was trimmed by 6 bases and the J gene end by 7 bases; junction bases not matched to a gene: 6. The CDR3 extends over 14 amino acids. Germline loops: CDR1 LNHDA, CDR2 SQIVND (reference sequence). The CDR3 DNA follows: TGTGCCAGTAGAACACAGGGGGCAGGTGAAAAACTGTTTTTT. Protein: CASRTQGAGEKLFF.

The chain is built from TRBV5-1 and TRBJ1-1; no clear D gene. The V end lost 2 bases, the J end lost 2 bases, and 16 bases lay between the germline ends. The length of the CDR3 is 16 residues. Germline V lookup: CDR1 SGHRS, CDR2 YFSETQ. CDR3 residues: CASSFSRSYVNTEAFF. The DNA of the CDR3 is TGCGCCAGCAGCTTCTCCCGGTCCTACGTCAACACTGAAGCTTTCTTT.

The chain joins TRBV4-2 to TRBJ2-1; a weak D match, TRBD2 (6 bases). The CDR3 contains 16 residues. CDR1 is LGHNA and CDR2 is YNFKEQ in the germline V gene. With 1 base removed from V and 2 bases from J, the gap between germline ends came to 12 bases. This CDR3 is CASSQARGTTYNEQFF. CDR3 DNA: TGTGCCAGCAGCCAAGCCCGGGGGACGACCTACAATGAGCAGTTCTTC.

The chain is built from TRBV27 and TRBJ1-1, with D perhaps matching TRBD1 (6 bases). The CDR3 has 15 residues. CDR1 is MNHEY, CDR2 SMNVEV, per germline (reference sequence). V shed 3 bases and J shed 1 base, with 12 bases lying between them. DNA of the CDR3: TGTGCCAGCAGTTTGGTGGGACATCCGAACACTGAAGCTTTCTTT. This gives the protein CASSLVGHPNTEAFF.

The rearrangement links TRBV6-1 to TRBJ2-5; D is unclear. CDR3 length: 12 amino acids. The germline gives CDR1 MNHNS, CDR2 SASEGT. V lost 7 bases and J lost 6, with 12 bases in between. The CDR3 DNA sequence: TGTGCCAGCACTAGGTCGAGGCAGACCCAGTACTTC. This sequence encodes CASTRSRQTQYF.

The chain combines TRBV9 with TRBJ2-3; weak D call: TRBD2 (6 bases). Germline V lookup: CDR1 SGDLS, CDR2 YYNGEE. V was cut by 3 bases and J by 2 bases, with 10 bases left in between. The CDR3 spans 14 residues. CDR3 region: CASSASVNTDTQYF. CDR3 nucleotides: TGTGCCAGCAGCGCTAGCGTCAACACAGATACGCAGTATTTT.

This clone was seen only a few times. The CDR3 is CASSQDPQGESTQYF. The DNA of the CDR3 is TGTGCCAGCAGCCAAGATCCGCAGGGGGAAAGTACGCAGTATTTT. The chain employs TRBV4-2 and TRBJ2-3, with 7 bases identical to TRBD1. CDR3 length equals 15 residues. V lost 0 bases, J lost 8 bases, and 8 bases stayed unmatched. From germline, CDR1 is LGHNA and CDR2 YNFKEQ.

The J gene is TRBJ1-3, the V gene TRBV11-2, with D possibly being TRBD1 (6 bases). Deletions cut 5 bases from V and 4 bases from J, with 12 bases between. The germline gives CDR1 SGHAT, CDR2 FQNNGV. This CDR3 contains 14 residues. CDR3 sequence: CASSPQGTGNTIYF. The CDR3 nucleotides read TGTGCCAGCAGCCCACAGGGTACCGGAAACACCATATATTTT.

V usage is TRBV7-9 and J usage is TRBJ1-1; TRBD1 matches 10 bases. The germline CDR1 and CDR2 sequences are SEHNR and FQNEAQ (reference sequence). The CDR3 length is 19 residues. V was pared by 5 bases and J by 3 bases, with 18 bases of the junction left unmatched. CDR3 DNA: TGTGCCAGCAGCCCACATACCCTTGGACAGGGGGGTAAGGACACTGAAGCTTTCTTT. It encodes CASSPHTLGQGGKDTEAFF.

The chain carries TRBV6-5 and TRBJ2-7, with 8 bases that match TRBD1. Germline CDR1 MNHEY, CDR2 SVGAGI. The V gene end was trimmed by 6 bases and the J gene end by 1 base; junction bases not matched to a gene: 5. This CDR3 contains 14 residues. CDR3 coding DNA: TGTGCCAGCAGCACGACAGGGGTTTCCTACGAGCAGTACTTC. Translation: CASSTTGVSYEQYF.

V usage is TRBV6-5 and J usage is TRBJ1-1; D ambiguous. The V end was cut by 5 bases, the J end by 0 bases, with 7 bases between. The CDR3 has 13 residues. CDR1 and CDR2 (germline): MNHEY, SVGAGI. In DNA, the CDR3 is TGTGCCAGCAGTCCTCAGGTGAACACTGAAGCTTTCTTT. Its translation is CASSPQVNTEAFF.

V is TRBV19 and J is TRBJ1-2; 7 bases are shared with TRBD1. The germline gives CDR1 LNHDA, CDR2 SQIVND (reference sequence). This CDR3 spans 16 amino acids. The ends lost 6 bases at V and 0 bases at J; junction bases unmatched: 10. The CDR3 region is CASRSTGAGTNYGYTF. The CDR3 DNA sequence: TGTGCCAGTAGGTCAACAGGGGCTGGGACTAACTATGGCTACACCTTC.

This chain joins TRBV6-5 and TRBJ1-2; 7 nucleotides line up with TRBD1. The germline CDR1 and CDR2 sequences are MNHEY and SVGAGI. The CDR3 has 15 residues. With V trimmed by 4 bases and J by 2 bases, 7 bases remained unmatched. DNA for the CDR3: TGTGCCAGCAGTTCGTACAGGGGATCAAACTATGGCTACACCTTC. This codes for CASSSYRGSNYGYTF.

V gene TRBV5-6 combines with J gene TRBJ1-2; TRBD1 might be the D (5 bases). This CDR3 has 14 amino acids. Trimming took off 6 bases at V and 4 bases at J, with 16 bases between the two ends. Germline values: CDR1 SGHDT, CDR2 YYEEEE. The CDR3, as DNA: TGTGCCAGCATCGAGGCTTCGGGACTCTATGGCTACACCTTC. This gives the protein CASIEASGLYGYTF.

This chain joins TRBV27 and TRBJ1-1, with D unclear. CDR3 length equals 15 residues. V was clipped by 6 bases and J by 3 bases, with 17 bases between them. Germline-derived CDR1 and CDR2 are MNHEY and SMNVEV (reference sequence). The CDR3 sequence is CASSSRRGGHTEAFF. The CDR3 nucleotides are TGTGCCAGCAGCTCCCGGCGGGGAGGACACACTGAAGCTTTCTTT.

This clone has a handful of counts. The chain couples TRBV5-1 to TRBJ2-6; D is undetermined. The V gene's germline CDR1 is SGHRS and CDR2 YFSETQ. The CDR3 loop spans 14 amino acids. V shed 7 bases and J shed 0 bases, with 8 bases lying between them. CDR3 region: CASADNSGANVLTF. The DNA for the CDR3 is TGCGCCAGCGCAGACAACTCTGGGGCCAACGTCCTGACTTTC.

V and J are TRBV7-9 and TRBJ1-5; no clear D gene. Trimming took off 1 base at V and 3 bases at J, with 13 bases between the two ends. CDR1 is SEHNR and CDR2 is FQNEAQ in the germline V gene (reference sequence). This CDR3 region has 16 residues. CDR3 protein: CASSLDGSGTNQPQHF. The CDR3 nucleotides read TGTGCCAGCAGCTTAGATGGGTCAGGCACCAATCAGCCCCAGCATTTT.

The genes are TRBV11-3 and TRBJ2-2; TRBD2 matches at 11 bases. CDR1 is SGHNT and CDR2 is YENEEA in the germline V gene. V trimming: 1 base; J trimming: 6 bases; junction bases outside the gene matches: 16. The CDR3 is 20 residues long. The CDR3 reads CASSLGGRLAGPGFPGELFF. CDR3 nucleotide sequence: TGTGCCAGCAGCTTAGGGGGACGACTAGCGGGGCCGGGTTTTCCCGGGGAGCTGTTTTTT. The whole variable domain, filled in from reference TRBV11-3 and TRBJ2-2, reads EAGVVQSPRYKIIEKKQPVAFWCNPISGHNTLYWYLQNLGQGPELLIRYENEEAVDDSQLPKDRFSAERLKGVDSTLKIQPAELGDSAVYLCASSLGGRLAGPGFPGELFFGEGSRLTVL.